The rows below give T cell receptor beta chains drawn from one sample of a study of radiotherapy plus CTLA-4 blockade in lung cancer. Assay used: immunoSEQ multiplex PCR; TCRdb lists only in-frame clones, some missing. The sample shows tens of thousands of clones, approximately 79% of them seen only once. Material: peripheral blood, obtained from a patient treated with radiotherapy plus ipilimumab. These receptors were collected from a human donor with non-small cell lung cancer who had a complete response to radiotherapy plus ipilimumab. Both conserved end residues are part of each CDR3. The D gene is left open where the match is weak. Only part of the rows carry a size: once, few, many, or a class if the clone is expanded.

J gene,clone size,V gene,D gene,CDR3 DNA,CDR3 protein
TRBJ2-7,-,TRBV7-6,-,TGTGCCAGCAGCTTAGGACCTCTTGGGGAGCAGTACTTC,CASSLGPLGEQYF
TRBJ2-4,-,TRBV27,TRBD1,TGTGCCAGCAGTCAATCCGGGACAGGGTCCTTGCTGACAAAAAACATTCAGTACTTC,CASSQSGTGSLLTKNIQYF
TRBJ1-1,-,TRBV9,-,TGTGCCAGCAGCCCCCAGACAGGGAACACTGAAGCTTTCTTT,CASSPQTGNTEAFF
TRBJ1-1,-,TRBV19,-,TGTGCCAGTAGTATAGTAAGAATAAACACTGAAGCTTTCTTT,CASSIVRINTEAFF
TRBJ1-2,-,TRBV5-1,-,TGCGCCAGCAGCTTGGTCCAGGGGTTTTCAGTCGGCTACACCTTC,CASSLVQGFSVGYTF
TRBJ2-3,-,TRBV5-8,TRBD1,TGTGCCAGCAGCTTGGGGGACAGGGATACAGATACGCAGTATTTT,CASSLGDRDTDTQYF
TRBJ2-5,-,TRBV7-9,TRBD1,TGTGCCAGCAGCTTCTGGACAGGTCAAGAGACCCAGTACTTC,CASSFWTGQETQYF
TRBJ1-2,-,TRBV7-8,TRBD1,TGTGCCAGCAGCTTAGGTTTGGGACAGGGGATCGGTGGCTACACCTTC,CASSLGLGQGIGGYTF
TRBJ1-1,-,TRBV19,-,TGTGCCAGTAGGGGTGGAGGTTATAACACTGAAGCTTTCTTT,CASRGGGYNTEAFF
TRBJ2-5,-,TRBV5-1,TRBD1,TGCGCCAGCAGCTTAGGGACAGGTCCGGAGACCCAGTACTTC,CASSLGTGPETQYF
TRBJ2-3,-,TRBV9,-,TGTGCCAGCAGCGACCCTCCAGGAAGGTCAGATACGCAGTATTTT,CASSDPPGRSDTQYF
TRBJ2-1,-,TRBV4-1,TRBD2,TGCGCCAGCAGCCAAGATCGATCTAGCGGGAGTCAGGACAATGAGCAGTTCTTC,CASSQDRSSGSQDNEQFF
TRBJ1-4,-,TRBV29-1,-,TGCAGCGTTGCCCCCTCAAATGAAAAACTGTTTTTT,CSVAPSNEKLFF
TRBJ2-1,few,TRBV7-9,-,TGTGCCAGCAGCTTAGACACAGGCTCCTACAATGAGCAGTTCTTC,CASSLDTGSYNEQFF
TRBJ2-5,-,TRBV5-4,TRBD2,TGTGCCAGCAGCTTTTCAAGCGGGAGGGCCCAAGAGACCCAGTACTTC,CASSFSSGRAQETQYF
TRBJ1-2,-,TRBV4-1,-,TGCGCCAGCAGCCAAGAGGGGAGGGACTATGGCTACACCTTC,CASSQEGRDYGYTF
TRBJ1-6,-,TRBV30,-,TGTGCCTGGGATTCTATGTATGGGGGAATGGTTCCCCTCCACTTT,CAWDSMYGGMVPLHF
TRBJ2-7,-,TRBV27,TRBD1,TGTGCCAGCAGTTTACAAGACAGGGCCAACGAGCAGTACTTC,CASSLQDRANEQYF
TRBJ2-1,-,TRBV9,TRBD2,TGTGCCAGCAGCGTAATCCTAGCGGGAGGTGAGCAGTTCTTC,CASSVILAGGEQFF
TRBJ2-5,-,TRBV18,-,TGTGCCAGCTCACCAATGGTCCCCAAGGGAGAGACCCAGTACTTC,CASSPMVPKGETQYF
TRBJ1-5,-,TRBV27,-,TGTGCCAGCAAAGGGGGGAGTTATAGCAATCAGCCCCAGCATTTT,CASKGGSYSNQPQHF
TRBJ1-4,-,TRBV5-1,TRBD1,TGCGCCAGCATGGCGACAGGGGTTCGGCTAGCAACTAATGAAAAACTGTTTTTT,CASMATGVRLATNEKLFF
TRBJ1-5,-,TRBV4-3,-,TGCGCCAGCAGCCAAGTGACAAGTCAGCCCCAGCATTTT,CASSQVTSQPQHF
TRBJ2-6,-,TRBV7-2,-,TGTGCCAGCAGCCCCTCCGCTGGGGCCAACGTCCTGACTTTC,CASSPSAGANVLTF
TRBJ2-4,-,TRBV18,TRBD1,TGTGCCAGCTCCGCCGGGACAGCCGATCTAGCCAAAAACATTCAGTACTTC,CASSAGTADLAKNIQYF
TRBJ2-1,-,TRBV7-2,-,TGTGCCAGCAGCTTAGGTAATAGCAATGAGCAGTTCTTC,CASSLGNSNEQFF
TRBJ1-2,-,TRBV2,-,TGTGCCAGCAGTGTTCTCGGAGGGAACTATGGCTACACCTTC,CASSVLGGNYGYTF
TRBJ2-2,-,TRBV7-9,-,TGTGCCAGCATACCCGGGGACCTCAACACCGGGGAGCTGTTTTTT,CASIPGDLNTGELFF
TRBJ2-3,-,TRBV28,-,TGTGCCAGCACGAGCACAGATACGCAGTATTTT,CASTSTDTQYF
TRBJ2-1,-,TRBV11-2,-,TGTGCCAGCAGCTCGCTCCAGGGGATGGGGCAGTTCTTC,CASSSLQGMGQFF
TRBJ2-1,-,TRBV25-1,TRBD2,TGTGCCAGCAGTGTCGCGGGGGGATCCTACAATGAGCAGTTCTTC,CASSVAGGSYNEQFF
TRBJ1-1,few,TRBV19,-,TGTGCCAGTAGTATAGACAGACCTAACACTGAAGCTTTCTTT,CASSIDRPNTEAFF
TRBJ2-3,-,TRBV10-3,-,TGTGCCATCAGTGTAGGGCAGAGCACAGATACGCAGTATTTT,CAISVGQSTDTQYF
TRBJ2-2,-,TRBV20-1,-,TGCAGTGCTAGACAGGACAGGGAGCTGTTTTTT,CSARQDRELFF
TRBJ1-4,once,TRBV10-1,-,TGCGCCAGCAGCGACTACTATCGGACAGTAGTCAGGCGATCTAATGAAAAACTGTTTTTT,CASSDYYRTVVRRSNEKLFF
TRBJ2-5,-,TRBV4-1,-,TGCGCCAGCAGCCACCCGAGGGCGGGGACCCACCAAGAGACCCAGTACTTC,CASSHPRAGTHQETQYF
TRBJ2-1,-,TRBV21-1,-,TGTGCCAGCAGCAAAGGCGCTCGTGGTGCCCAGCAGTTCTTC,CASSKGARGAQQFF
TRBJ1-1,-,TRBV7-6,-,TGTGCCAGCAGCTTAGATTTGAACACTGAAGCTTTCTTT,CASSLDLNTEAFF
TRBJ2-7,-,TRBV27,TRBD2,TGTGCCAGCAGTTTCTGGTCCGGGGGGACTCCTCGCTCCTACGAGCAGTACTTC,CASSFWSGGTPRSYEQYF
TRBJ2-6,-,TRBV29-1,-,TGCAGCGTTGCTGGGGCCAACGTCCTGACTTTC,CSVAGANVLTF
TRBJ2-2,-,TRBV18,TRBD1,TGTGCCAGCTCACCCCAGGACAGGGGTTTAACCGGGGAGCTGTTTTTT,CASSPQDRGLTGELFF
TRBJ2-2,-,TRBV7-2,-,TGTGCCAGCAGGTCACCCGGATTAGGGAACACCGGGGAGCTGTTTTTT,CASRSPGLGNTGELFF
TRBJ2-1,-,TRBV11-3,-,TGTGCCAGCAGCAAGGGGACGACGAGCTCCTACAATGAGCAGTTCTTC,CASSKGTTSSYNEQFF